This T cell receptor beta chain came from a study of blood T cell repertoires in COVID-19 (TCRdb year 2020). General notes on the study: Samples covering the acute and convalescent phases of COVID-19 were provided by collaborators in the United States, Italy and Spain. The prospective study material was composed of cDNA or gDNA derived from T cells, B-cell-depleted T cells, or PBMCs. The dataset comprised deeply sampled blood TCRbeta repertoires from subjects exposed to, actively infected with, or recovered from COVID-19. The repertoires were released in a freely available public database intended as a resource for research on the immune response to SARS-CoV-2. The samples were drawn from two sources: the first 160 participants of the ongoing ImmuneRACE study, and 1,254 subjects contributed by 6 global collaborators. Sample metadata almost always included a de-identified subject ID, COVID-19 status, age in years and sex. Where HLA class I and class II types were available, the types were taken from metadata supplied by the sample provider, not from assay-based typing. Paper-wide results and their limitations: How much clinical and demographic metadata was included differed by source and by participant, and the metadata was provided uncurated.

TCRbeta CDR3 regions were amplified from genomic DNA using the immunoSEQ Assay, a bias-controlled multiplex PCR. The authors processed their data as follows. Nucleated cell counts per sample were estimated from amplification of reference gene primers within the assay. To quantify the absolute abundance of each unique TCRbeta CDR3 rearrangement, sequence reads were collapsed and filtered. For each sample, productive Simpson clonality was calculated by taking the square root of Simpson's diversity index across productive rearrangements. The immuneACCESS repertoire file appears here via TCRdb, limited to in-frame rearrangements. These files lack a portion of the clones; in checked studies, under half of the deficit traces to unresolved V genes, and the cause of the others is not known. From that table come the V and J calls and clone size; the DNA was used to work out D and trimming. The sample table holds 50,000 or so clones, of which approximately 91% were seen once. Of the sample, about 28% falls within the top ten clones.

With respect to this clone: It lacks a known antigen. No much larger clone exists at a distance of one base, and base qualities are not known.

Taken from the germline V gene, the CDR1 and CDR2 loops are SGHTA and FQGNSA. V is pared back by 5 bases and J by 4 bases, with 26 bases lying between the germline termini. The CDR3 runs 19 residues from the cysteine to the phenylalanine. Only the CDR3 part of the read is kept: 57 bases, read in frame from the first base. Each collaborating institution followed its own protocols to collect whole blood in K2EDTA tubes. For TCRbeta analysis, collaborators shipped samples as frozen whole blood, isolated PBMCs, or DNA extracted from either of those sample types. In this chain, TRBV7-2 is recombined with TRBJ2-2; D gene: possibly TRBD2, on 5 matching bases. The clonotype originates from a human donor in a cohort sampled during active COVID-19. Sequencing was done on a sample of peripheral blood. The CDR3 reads CASSPYKPEAGELTGELFF. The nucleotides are TGTGCCAGCAGCCCATACAAGCCGGAGGCCGGGGAGCTCACCGGGGAGCTGTTTTTT.